This is a list of T cell receptor beta chains from one sample in a study of blood T cell repertoires in COVID-19. TCRdb's copy holds only in-frame clones and misses some; the assay was immunoSEQ multiplex PCR. The table includes 55,000 to 80,000 clones, roughly 92% detected once. The sequencing sample was made of peripheral blood. The receptor source for this set is a human donor in a cohort sampled during active COVID-19. The CDR3 runs from the conserved cysteine through the conserved F or W. D genes are given only for firm matches. Part of the rows lack a size; the others show once, few, many or a class for expanded clones.

D gene | clone size | J gene | V gene | CDR3 protein | CDR3 DNA
NA | NA | TRBJ2-5 | TRBV27 | CASCPTGLGTQYF | TGTGCCAGCTGCCCGACTGGGTTGGGGACCCAGTACTTC
TRBD1 | once | TRBJ1-5 | TRBV10-3 | CAISASTTGTMGQPQHF | TGTGCCATCAGTGCCTCCACGACAGGGACCATGGGCCAGCCCCAGCATTTT
NA | NA | TRBJ1-1 | TRBV3-1/TRBV3-2 | CASSQESGNAFF | TGTGCCAGCAGCCAAGAGTCCGGGAACGCTTTCTTT
TRBD2 | NA | TRBJ2-1 | TRBV4-1 | CASSLGLAGSDEQFF | TGCGCCAGCAGCCTGGGACTAGCGGGGTCGGATGAGCAGTTCTTC
NA | once | TRBJ1-3 | TRBV24-1 | CATSDPGSSGNTIYF | TGTGCCACCAGTGATCCCGGGTCCTCTGGAAACACCATATATTTT
NA | NA | TRBJ2-3 | TRBV18 | CASSPFSSTDTQYF | TGTGCCAGCTCACCATTTTCAAGCACAGATACGCAGTATTTT
TRBD2 | NA | TRBJ2-3 | TRBV2 | CASSDLGLADTDTQYF | TGTGCCAGCAGTGATTTGGGGCTAGCGGACACAGATACGCAGTATTTT
NA | NA | TRBJ2-7 | TRBV19 | CASSALQGLHEQYF | TGTGCCAGTAGCGCACTGCAGGGGCTCCACGAGCAGTACTTC
TRBD2 | once | TRBJ2-1 | TRBV7-6 | CASSLVSRGLAGSSPTNEQFF | TGTGCCAGCAGCTTAGTTTCCCGGGGACTAGCGGGTTCATCCCCCACCAATGAGCAGTTCTTC
NA | few | TRBJ2-2 | TRBV28 | CASTGAINTGELFF | TGTGCCAGCACTGGGGCCATCAACACCGGGGAGCTGTTTTTT
NA | once | TRBJ2-7 | TRBV3-1/TRBV3-2 | CASSQGGPYEQYF | TGTGCCAGCAGCCAGGGGGGGCCCTACGAGCAGTACTTC
TRBD2 | NA | TRBJ2-5 | TRBV19 | CASSILAGFQETQYF | TGTGCCAGTAGTATTCTAGCGGGGTTCCAAGAGACCCAGTACTTC
TRBD1 | NA | TRBJ2-7 | TRBV7-8 | CASSLEGQGTYEQYF | TGTGCCAGCAGCTTAGAGGGACAGGGGACCTACGAGCAGTACTTC
NA | NA | TRBJ1-1 | TRBV18 | CASSPGGGALNTEAFF | TGTGCCAGCTCACCAGGGGGGGGAGCATTAAACACTGAAGCTTTCTTT
NA | NA | TRBJ2-6 | TRBV2 | CASSERRGRRSGANVLTF | TGTGCCAGCAGTGAAAGGAGGGGGCGAAGGTCTGGGGCCAACGTCCTGACTTTC
TRBD1 | NA | TRBJ1-6 | TRBV6-5 | CASSYSRTGGGSPLHF | TGTGCCAGCAGTTACTCCAGGACAGGGGGCGGTTCACCCCTCCACTTT
TRBD1 | once | TRBJ1-5 | TRBV28 | CAGRPRTGPSNQPQHF | TGTGCCGGGCGGCCGCGGACAGGCCCTAGCAATCAGCCCCAGCATTTT
NA | NA | TRBJ1-1 | TRBV19 | CATRWGGSAEAFF | TGTGCCACCAGATGGGGGGGTAGCGCTGAAGCTTTCTTT
TRBD1 | NA | TRBJ2-7 | TRBV7-3 | CASSVTGGGEQYF | TGTGCCAGCAGCGTCACAGGGGGCGGCGAGCAGTACTTC
TRBD2 | once | TRBJ2-1 | TRBV5-5 | CASSPGLARHYNEQFF | TGTGCCAGCAGCCCAGGACTAGCCCGTCACTACAATGAGCAGTTCTTC
TRBD1 | NA | TRBJ2-3 | TRBV7-3 | CASSLQGAADTQYF | TGTGCCAGCAGCTTACAGGGGGCGGCAGATACGCAGTATTTT
TRBD1 | once | TRBJ1-1 | TRBV29-1 | CSVPRGAQTEAFF | TGCAGCGTCCCCAGGGGGGCGCAGACTGAAGCTTTCTTT
NA | NA | TRBJ2-3 | TRBV4-2 | CASSQADRRAQYF | TGTGCCAGCAGCCAAGCCGACCGACGGGCGCAGTATTTT
NA | NA | TRBJ1-5 | TRBV7-2 | CASSLEYRENQPQHF | TGTGCCAGCAGCTTAGAGTACAGGGAAAATCAGCCCCAGCATTTT
NA | NA | TRBJ2-7 | TRBV5-5 | CASSQGHSSYEQYF | TGTGCCAGCAGCCAGGGACATTCCTCCTACGAGCAGTACTTC
TRBD1 | NA | TRBJ1-6 | TRBV25-1 | CASSGGTGYNSPLHF | TGTGCCAGCAGTGGTGGGACAGGCTATAATTCACCCCTCCACTTT
TRBD2 | NA | TRBJ2-4 | TRBV6-2/TRBV6-3 | CASSYSPGLADPNVAKNIQYF | TGTGCCAGCAGTTACTCACCGGGACTAGCGGACCCAAATGTAGCCAAAAACATTCAGTACTTC
NA | NA | TRBJ2-7 | TRBV7-2 | CASSLDGGGGIYEQYF | TGTGCCAGCAGCTTAGATGGAGGGGGCGGGATCTACGAGCAGTACTTC
NA | NA | TRBJ1-2 | TRBV19 | CASRGGLYGYTF | TGTGCCAGTAGGGGGGGACTCTATGGCTACACCTTC
TRBD1 | NA | TRBJ1-1 | TRBV19 | CASSRKTGGISGTEAFF | TGTGCCAGTAGTAGGAAGACAGGGGGCATTAGTGGGACTGAAGCTTTCTTT
TRBD2 | NA | TRBJ2-7 | TRBV7-2 | CASSRGLARNEQYF | TGTGCCAGCAGCCGCGGACTAGCGCGAAACGAGCAGTACTTC
NA | NA | TRBJ1-5 | TRBV5-3 | CARSFVSLGRTRGYNQPQHF | TGTGCCAGAAGCTTCGTCAGTTTGGGGCGAACAAGGGGATACAATCAGCCCCAGCATTTT
TRBD2 | NA | TRBJ2-1 | TRBV5-1 | CASTQLAGSLNEQFF | TGCGCCAGCACCCAACTAGCGGGGTCTCTCAATGAGCAGTTCTTC
NA | NA | TRBJ1-2 | TRBV19 | CASSIPGTTANYGYTF | TGTGCCAGTAGTATTCCAGGAACCACCGCTAACTATGGCTACACCTTC
TRBD2 | NA | TRBJ2-3 | TRBV7-8 | CASSWTSGRAGDTQYF | TGTGCCAGCAGCTGGACTAGCGGGAGGGCGGGCGATACGCAGTATTTT
TRBD2 | NA | TRBJ2-5 | TRBV7-8 | CASSFNSGRAWETQYF | TGTGCCAGCAGCTTTAATAGCGGGAGGGCCTGGGAGACCCAGTACTTC
NA | NA | TRBJ1-2 | TRBV28 | CASSLLRYGYTF | TGTGCCAGCAGTTTATTGAGATATGGCTACACCTTC
TRBD1 | NA | TRBJ2-1 | TRBV5-4 | CASSGQGFEQFF | TGTGCCAGCAGCGGACAGGGGTTTGAGCAGTTCTTC
NA | NA | TRBJ2-7 | TRBV6-5 | CASSPAQEGSYEQYF | TGTGCCAGCAGTCCCGCCCAGGAGGGGTCCTACGAGCAGTACTTC
NA | few | TRBJ1-1 | TRBV5-1 | CASSLSADKNTEAFF | TGCGCCAGCAGCTTAAGTGCGGACAAGAACACTGAAGCTTTCTTT